Included here is one TCR beta chain sequence, with context. In the original analysis: Amplification with reference gene primers provided the estimates of nucleated cell counts. Method: immunoSEQ multiplex PCR; TCRdb's copy keeps in-frame clones and lacks some. The V and J calls and clone size are taken from that table; D and trimming were inferred from the DNA. The sample holds about 310,000 clones, 80% to 90% seen once. CDR3 length: 14 amino acids. The germline gives CDR1 MDHEN, CDR2 SYDVKM. The ends lost 6 bases at V and 5 bases at J; junction bases unmatched: 9. This entry comes from a study of blood T cell repertoires in COVID-19. At the level of the study: Donors in the United States, Italy and Spain gave samples during acute or convalescent COVID-19.

The chain employs TRBV28 and TRBJ2-7; 8 positions agree with TRBD1. The sequence was collected from a woman aged 50 to 60 who had recovered from COVID-19. The sample comprised peripheral blood. The CDR3 region is CASSPNRGSNEQYF. CDR3 nucleotides: TGTGCCAGCAGCCCAAACAGGGGGAGCAACGAGCAGTACTTC.